This is a list of T cell receptor beta chains from one sample in a study of control samples from healthy donors and cancer patients. Libraries were prepared by immunoSEQ multiplex PCR; TCRdb keeps only in-frame clonotypes and omits some of them. The repertoire consists of fewer than 200,000 clones, with 90% to 95% occurring once and the leading ten covering roughly 3.9%. The specimen was blood. These receptors were obtained from a woman aged 55-70 years in good health. Both conserved end residues are part of each CDR3. Each record gives: clone size, J gene, D gene, V gene, CDR3 protein, CDR3 DNA. The D gene is left open where the match is weak. The listing skips clone size in some rows; elsewhere it reads once, few, many or a size class.

-,TRBJ1-1,-,TRBV11-2,CASSVDLNTEAFF,TGTGCCAGCAGCGTAGACCTGAACACTGAAGCTTTCTTT
-,TRBJ1-1,TRBD1,TRBV6-2/TRBV6-3,CASSSDREETNTEAFF,TGTGCCAGCAGTTCCGACAGGGAAGAGACGAACACTGAAGCTTTCTTT
-,TRBJ2-2,-,TRBV29-1,CSVHDTGELFF,TGCAGCGTCCACGACACCGGGGAGCTGTTTTTT
-,TRBJ1-5,-,TRBV12-3/TRBV12-4,CASSSGWEAQHF,TGTGCCAGCAGTTCCGGGTGGGAGGCCCAGCATTTT
-,TRBJ1-5,-,TRBV10-3,CAISGEKNQPQHF,TGTGCCATCAGTGGTGAGAAAAATCAGCCCCAGCATTTT
once,TRBJ1-6,TRBD1,TRBV27,CASSLIRDSSLNLHF,TGTGCCAGCAGCCTAATCCGGGACAGCTCATTGAACCTCCACTTT
-,TRBJ2-6,-,TRBV29-1,CSVPFGPSGANVLTF,TGCAGCGTTCCTTTTGGGCCCTCTGGGGCCAACGTCCTGACTTTC
once,TRBJ2-5,-,TRBV4-3,CASSQDGVAEETQYF,TGCGCCAGCAGCCAAGACGGGGTAGCGGAAGAGACCCAGTACTTC
-,TRBJ1-1,TRBD1,TRBV13,CASSLYPTGQGLTEAFF,TGTGCCAGCAGCTTATACCCCACCGGACAGGGTTTGACTGAAGCTTTCTTT
-,TRBJ1-1,-,TRBV4-3,CASSQDRFMNTEAFF,TGCGCCAGCAGCCAAGATCGGTTCATGAACACTGAAGCTTTCTTT
once,TRBJ2-7,TRBD1,TRBV30,CAWDRTGGNEQYF,TGTGCCTGGGATAGGACAGGGGGCAATGAGCAGTACTTC
-,TRBJ1-1,-,TRBV6-5,CASRQTGGTEAFF,TGTGCCAGCAGACAGACCGGGGGGACTGAAGCTTTCTTT
-,TRBJ1-1,-,TRBV19,CASRGDTRNTEAFF,TGTGCCAGTAGAGGGGACACGAGGAACACTGAAGCTTTCTTT
-,TRBJ1-3,-,TRBV21-1,CASSPNRGTIYF,TGTGCCAGCAGCCCCAACAGAGGCACCATATATTTT
-,TRBJ2-7,-,TRBV4-1,CASSPEGQGVPYEQYF,TGCGCCAGCAGCCCGGAGGGCCAGGGGGTTCCCTACGAGCAGTACTTC
once,TRBJ2-1,TRBD2,TRBV11-3,CASSPRDYSYNEQFF,TGTGCCAGCAGCCCCCGGGACTACAGTTACAATGAGCAGTTCTTC
-,TRBJ1-6,-,TRBV2,CASSPGQGYNSPLHF,TGTGCCAGCAGCCCTGGGCAGGGATATAATTCACCCCTCCACTTT